This paragraph covers one TCR beta chain sequence. These data come from a study of blood T cell repertoires in COVID-19. The overall study: From T cells, B-cell-depleted T cells, or PBMCs came the material, which was cDNA or gDNA.

How the authors handled the data: Using reference gene primer amplification, nucleated cell counts were estimated. The data were produced by immunoSEQ multiplex PCR, yet TCRdb's version contains in-frame clones alone and is incomplete. V, J and clone size are those of that table, while D and trimming were read from the DNA. The sample lists 250,000 to 300,000 clones; about 88% were seen once. The CDR3 has 13 amino acids. The V gene's germline CDR1 is KGHSH and CDR2 LQKENI. V lost 6 bases to trimming and J lost 3 bases; unmatched junction nucleotides: 5. The rearrangement joins TRBV18 to TRBJ2-7; 7 nucleotides line up with TRBD1. The specimen was peripheral blood. The TCR was taken from a man younger than 40 with active or convalescent COVID-19. CDR3 sequence reads: CASSLRDSYEQYF. For the CDR3, the DNA is TGTGCCAGCTCCCTTAGGGACAGCTACGAGCAGTACTTC.